This TCR beta chain was profiled in a study of beta chain features in type 1 diabetes. cDNA synthesis used the whole RNA isolate, giving expressed TCRB sequences. Libraries were prepared by immunoSEQ multiplex PCR; TCRdb keeps only in-frame clonotypes and omits some of them. The sample carries fewer than 250,000 clones, 11% to 15% recorded once. Comments on this clone: Its antigen remains unknown.

This CDR3 contains 17 residues. The V segment lost 0 bases and the J segment 3 bases; nucleotides outside the gene matches: 8. Germline V gene data show CDR1 as MGHRA and CDR2 as YSYEKL. General observations from the study: Diminished insertions and augmented deletions at VDJ junctions characterized type 1 diabetes patients.

Sequencing was carried out using naive CD4+ T cells from blood. This sequence was found in a middle-aged woman in good health. The chain employs TRBV4-1 and TRBJ2-7; 10 bases agree with TRBD2. The DNA for the CDR3 is TGCGCCAGCAGCCAAGATCCGGCTAGCGGGGGCCTCTACGAGCAGTACTTC. It codes for CASSQDPASGGLYEQYF.